The T cell receptor beta chain described here comes from a study of T cell clonality in common variable immunodeficiency. Donors gave roughly 5 to 9 ml heparinized peripheral whole blood. Germline V CDR1 and CDR2: SGDLS, YYNGEE. CDR3 size: 14 residues. Trimming shortened V by 1 base and J by 3 bases, and 10 bases separated the two germline ends. Study outcomes and limitations: CVID patient heterogeneity limited repertoire-clinical complication correlations. TCRbeta clonality was increased in CVID versus healthy controls.

This clone showed up many times. Antigen specificity is unknown. The read ends 3 residues before the CDR3 terminus; that terminus is restored from the germline J gene. This table comes from immunoSEQ multiplex PCR, and its TCRdb copy is limited to in-frame clones, with some not included. The sample holds tens of thousands of clones, and no clone turns up only once. Sequencing used peripheral blood mononuclear cells. The receptor was isolated from a person aged 18 to 75 in good health. V gene TRBV9 combines with J gene TRBJ1-1, with D hard to call. Partial CDR3 DNA: TGTGCCAGCAGCGTAAGGCAGACTCACACTGAA. Translation: CASSVRQTHTE. The CDR3 reads in full as CASSVRQTHTEAFF.